This TCR beta chain was identified in a study of T cells after yellow fever vaccination. Study outcomes and limitations: The secondary T-cell response peaked on day 5, not day 15, but was weaker.

As for this clonotype: The antigen is unknown.

The CDR3 totals 14 residues. Germline V gives CDR1 SGHDN, CDR2 FVKESK. The V end lost 1 base, the J end lost 9 bases, and 13 bases lay between the germline ends. TCRdb fed the 5' RACE reads into MiXCR, producing one record per CDR3 protein. The table records 200,000 to 300,000 distinct CDR3 sequences, over 10% of them present only once. Sample: CD4+ T cells sorted from PBMCs, taken 45 days after the yellow fever booster vaccination. This chain links TRBV14 with TRBJ2-1; D is perhaps TRBD2 (5 bases). The origin of this receptor is a man aged 25 to 40 who received the YFV17D yellow fever vaccine. CDR3 region: CASSQGSGWGEQFF. CDR3 DNA: TGTGCCAGCAGCCAAGGCTCGGGGTGGGGTGAGCAGTTCTTC.